This TCR beta chain was identified in a study of T-cell memory formation after mild COVID-19. A note on this clonotype: The antigen is unknown.

V was shortened by 5 bases and J by 4 bases, with 26 bases between the two germline ends. Germline V lookup: CDR1 SGDLS, CDR2 YYNGEE. The CDR3 has 18 residues. Employing constant-segment primers, 5'RACE generated TCR alpha and TCR beta cDNA libraries bearing sample barcodes and UMIs. TCRdb analysed the 5' RACE reads with MiXCR anew, one entry per CDR3 protein. The data show approximately 290,000 distinct CDR3 sequences, with about 16% seen just once and about a fifth held by the top ten. Whole-study findings and limits: Largely, contracting CD4+ clones fell within CM and EM, and contracting CD8+ clones within EMRA. A second wave expanding day 15 to 37 was CD4+-biased; contracting clones were balanced. Second-wave clones reaching peak frequency on day 37 lacked confirmed SARS-CoV-2 specificity.

The J gene is TRBJ2-3, the V gene TRBV9; no firm D call. The TCR was taken from a man in his late teens or twenties who had mild COVID-19 (a few samples of this study predate the infection). Cell type and time point are not known. Sequenced material: PBMCs or a T cell subset sorted from them (not recorded which). The DNA for the CDR3 is TGTGCCAGCAGGGTTGAGAGCCCAATCCATGTTTACTCAGATACGCAGTATTTT. Protein: CASRVESPIHVYSDTQYF.